The clone carrying this TCR beta chain was picked up a small number of times. This entry is derived from a study of radiotherapy plus CTLA-4 blockade in lung cancer. Here immunoSEQ multiplex PCR was the method, and the copy in TCRdb shows in-frame clones only, minus some. The data show some 70,000 clones, approximately 79% seen once. V lost 0 bases to trimming and J lost 2 bases, with 5 bases between them. The CDR3 loop spans 14 amino acids. Germline V gene lookup returns CDR1 GTSNPN and CDR2 SVGIG (reference sequence). This TCR came from a human donor with non-small cell lung cancer who had a complete response to radiotherapy plus ipilimumab. The V call is TRBV30, the J call TRBJ2-6; unclear D gene. The sample in question was peripheral blood, obtained from a patient treated with radiotherapy plus ipilimumab. CDR3 bases: TGTGCCTGGAGTGTGGGCGCTGGGGCCAACGTCCTGACTTTC. Translated: CAWSVGAGANVLTF.